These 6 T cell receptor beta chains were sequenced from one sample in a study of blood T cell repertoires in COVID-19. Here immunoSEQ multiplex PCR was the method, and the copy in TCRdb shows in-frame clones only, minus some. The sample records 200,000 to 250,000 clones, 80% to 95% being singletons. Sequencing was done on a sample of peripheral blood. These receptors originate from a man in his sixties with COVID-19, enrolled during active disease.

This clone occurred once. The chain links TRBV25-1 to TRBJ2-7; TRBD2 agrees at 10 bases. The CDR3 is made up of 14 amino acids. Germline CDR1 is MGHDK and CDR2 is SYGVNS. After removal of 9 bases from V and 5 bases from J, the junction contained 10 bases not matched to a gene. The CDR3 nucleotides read TGTGCCAGTCCTGAGGCACTAGCGGGAAACGAGCAGTACTTC. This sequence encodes CASPEALAGNEQYF.

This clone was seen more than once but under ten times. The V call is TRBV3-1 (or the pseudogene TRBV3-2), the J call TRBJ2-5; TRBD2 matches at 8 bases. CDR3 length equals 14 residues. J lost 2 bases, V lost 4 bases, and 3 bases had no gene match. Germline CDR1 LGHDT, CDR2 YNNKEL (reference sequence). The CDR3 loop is CASSPTSGQETQYF. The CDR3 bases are TGTGCCAGCAGCCCAACTAGCGGACAAGAGACCCAGTACTTC.

In DNA, the CDR3 is TGCAGCGCCCGACAGGTGTTGAACACTGAAGCTTTCTTT. It translates to CSARQVLNTEAFF. V usage is TRBV29-1 and J usage is TRBJ1-1, with a weak D call TRBD1 (6 bases). Germline V gene sequence: CDR1 SQVTM, CDR2 ANQGSEA. V was shortened by 7 bases and J by 0 bases, with 12 bases between the two germline ends. This CDR3 is built from 13 residues.

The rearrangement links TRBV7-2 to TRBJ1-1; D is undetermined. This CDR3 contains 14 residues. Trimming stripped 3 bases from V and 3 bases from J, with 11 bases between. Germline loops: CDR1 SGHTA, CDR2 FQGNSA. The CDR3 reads CASSFLREDTEAFF. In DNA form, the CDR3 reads TGTGCCAGCAGCTTTCTTCGGGAGGACACTGAAGCTTTCTTT. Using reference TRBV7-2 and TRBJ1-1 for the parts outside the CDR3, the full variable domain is GAGVSQSPSNKVTEKGKDVELRCDPISGHTALYWYRQSLGQGLEFLIYFQGNSAPDKSGLPSDRFSAERTGGSVSTLTIQRTQQEDSAVYLCASSFLREDTEAFFGQGTRLTVV.

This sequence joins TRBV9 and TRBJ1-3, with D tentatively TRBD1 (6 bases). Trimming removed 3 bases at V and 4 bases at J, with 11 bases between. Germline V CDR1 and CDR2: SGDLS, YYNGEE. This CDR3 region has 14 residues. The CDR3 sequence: CASSGTGPGNTIYF. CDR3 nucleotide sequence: TGTGCCAGCAGCGGAACAGGGCCCGGAAACACCATATATTTT.

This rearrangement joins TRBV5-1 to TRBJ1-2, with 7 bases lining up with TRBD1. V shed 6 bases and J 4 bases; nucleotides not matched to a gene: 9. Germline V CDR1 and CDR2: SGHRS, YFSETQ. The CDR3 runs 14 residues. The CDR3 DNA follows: TGCGCCAGCAAATTGCAGGGGGAGCTCTATGGCTACACCTTC. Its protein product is CASKLQGELYGYTF.